These 25 T cell receptor beta chains share one sample of origin, sequenced in a study of T cell repertoires in cytomegalovirus infection (dated by TCRdb to between 2017 and 2020). TCRdb lists the instrument as Illumina HiSeq 1500. Clones were called with MiXCR by TCRdb after fastp trimmed the public reads at Q25, and only in-frame beta chains were retained. Rows are combined by CDR3 protein, so each entry shows the most common genes and DNA. In all, the sample holds around 450,000 distinct CDR3 sequences, and approximately 33% of those were seen once. Of the sample, 12% to 15% is held by the ten largest clones. What was sequenced was PBMCs. Receptor source: a human donor in good health (CMV status not recorded). Some clones in this sample may be carry-over from other donors' samples.

With respect to this clonotype: A much larger clone differs from this one at a single base, so this may be a read error. The chain recombines TRBV6-1 with TRBJ1-1; D is unresolved. V was shortened by 6 bases and J by 2 bases, with 13 bases between the two germline ends. This CDR3 comprises 14 residues. The germline V gene has CDR1 MNHNS and CDR2 SASEGT. The CDR3 reads CASRIMEDNTEAFF. The CDR3 bases are TGTGCCAGCAGAATAATGGAGGACAACACTGAAGCTTTCTTT.

This clonotype was seen ten or more times. The V call is TRBV7-2, the J call TRBJ2-3; no clear D. V lost 2 bases and J lost 0, with 6 bases in between. The CDR3 has 14 residues. Germline CDR1 SGHTA, CDR2 FQGNSA. The CDR3 spells CASSLYQSTDTQYF. The CDR3 coding sequence is TGTGCCAGCAGCTTATATCAGAGCACAGATACGCAGTATTTT.

This clonotype was observed a handful of times. V gene TRBV2 combines with J gene TRBJ2-3; D possibly corresponds to TRBD1 (5 bases). Trimming took off 1 base at V and 4 bases at J, with 12 bases between the two ends. Germline lookup yields CDR1 SNHLY and CDR2 FYNNEI. CDR3 length: 15 residues. The DNA of the CDR3 is TGTGCCAGCAGTGAAGGGCAGGGTTACTCAGATACGCAGTATTTT. Its protein is CASSEGQGYSDTQYF.

The chain is built from TRBV20-1 and TRBJ1-4, with D possibly matching TRBD1 (5 bases). The CDR3 is 13 amino acids. Germline CDR1 and CDR2: DFQATT and SNEGSKA (reference sequence). Trimming took 0 bases from V and 6 from J, leaving 8 bases between them. The CDR3 DNA reads as TGCAGTGCTAGAGATGTCAGGGATGAAAAACTGTTTTTT. It codes for CSARDVRDEKLFF.

The chain uses TRBV12-5 and TRBJ2-7; D is perhaps TRBD1 (6 bases). The CDR3 loop spans 16 amino acids. Germline assignment: CDR1 LGHNT and CDR2 FRNRAP. Trimming took 6 bases from V and 4 from J, leaving 22 bases between them. The CDR3 reads CASGNRDRGISYEQYF. DNA for the CDR3: TGTGCTAGTGGGAACAGGGATAGAGGTATCTCATACGAGCAGTACTTC.

The genes are TRBV20-1 and TRBJ2-7, with 9 bases matching TRBD2. The CDR3 covers 15 residues. J was trimmed by 2 bases and V by 5 bases; bases with no gene match: 10. The germline V gene encodes CDR1 DFQATT and CDR2 SNEGSKA (reference sequence). The CDR3 spells CSAPWAGGPTYEQYF. The CDR3 nucleotides are TGCAGTGCTCCGTGGGCGGGGGGGCCGACCTACGAGCAGTACTTC.

This clonotype was seen at least ten times. The rearrangement links TRBV6-5 to TRBJ2-7; 11 bases map to TRBD1. Germline trimming cut 3 bases from V and 2 bases from J; bases unmatched to any gene: 3. From germline, CDR1 is MNHEY and CDR2 SVGAGI. CDR3 size: 15 residues. In DNA, the CDR3 is TGTGCCAGCAGTTATAGGGGACAGGGGGCCTACGAGCAGTACTTC. It is translated as CASSYRGQGAYEQYF.

CDR3 residues: CASSVGSSNEKLFF. CDR3 bases: TGTGCCAGCAGCGTTGGTAGTAGTAATGAAAAACTGTTTTTT. The chain recombines TRBV9 with TRBJ1-4; D unresolved. The CDR3 is made up of 14 amino acids. Germline CDR1 SGDLS, CDR2 YYNGEE. V was pared by 2 bases and J by 4 bases, with 9 bases between.

The table lists this clonotype with a few counts. The V gene is TRBV14, the J gene TRBJ2-7; 7 nucleotides align to TRBD1. CDR3 length: 15 residues. The trim removed 2 bases at V and 2 bases at J, leaving 6 bases unmatched. The V gene's germline CDR1 is SGHDN and CDR2 FVKESK. For the CDR3, the DNA is TGTGCCAGCAGCCAAAACAGGGGTCGCACCTACGAGCAGTACTTC. Protein sequence: CASSQNRGRTYEQYF.

The chain couples TRBV6-2 or TRBV6-3 to TRBJ2-2; a weak D match, TRBD2 (5 bases). The CDR3 runs to 12 residues. Germline V gene data show CDR1 as MNHEY and CDR2 as SVGEGT. V was pared by 7 bases and J by 6 bases, with 9 bases between. As DNA, the CDR3 is TGTGCCAGCAACTACGGGGCCGGGGAGCTGTTTTTT. It specifies CASNYGAGELFF.

This clonotype was seen many times. The CDR3 is CASSQKRGVNTEAFF. The CDR3 DNA is TGTGCCAGCAGCCAAAAACGGGGTGTGAACACTGAAGCTTTCTTT. The chain employs TRBV7-2 and TRBJ1-1, with D hard to call. Germline V lookup: CDR1 SGHTA, CDR2 FQGNSA. CDR3 length equals 15 residues. V was trimmed by 5 bases and J by 0 bases, leaving 13 bases between them.

The chain uses TRBV7-2 and TRBJ2-3; 9 positions agree with TRBD2. The V gene end was trimmed by 1 base and the J gene end by 1 base; junction bases not matched to a gene: 3. The CDR3 has 16 residues. Germline assignment: CDR1 SGHTA and CDR2 FQGNSA. The CDR3 is CASSLGVAGGTDTQYF. DNA of the CDR3: TGTGCCAGCAGCTTAGGAGTAGCGGGGGGCACAGATACGCAGTATTTT.

This clonotype was observed a few times. This chain joins TRBV19 and TRBJ2-2; D unclear. Between the trimmed V and J ends, which lost 6 bases and 0 bases, there was a span of 11 bases. Germline V gives CDR1 LNHDA, CDR2 SQIVND (reference sequence). CDR3 length: 15 amino acids. CDR3 DNA: TGTGCCAGTAGGGAAAGCCGATCGAACACCGGGGAGCTGTTTTTT. It is translated as CASRESRSNTGELFF. The full variable domain, in which reference TRBV19 and TRBJ2-2 provide the parts outside the CDR3, is DGGITQSPKYLFRKEGQNVTLSCEQNLNHDAMYWYRQDPGQGLRLIYYSQIVNDFQKGDIAEGYSVSREKKESFPLTVTSAQKNPTAFYLCASRESRSNTGELFFGEGSRLTVL.

This chain uses TRBV6-6 with TRBJ2-6; no clear D gene. The ends were cut back, 5 bases at V and 0 bases at J, with 8 bases in the middle. Germline CDR1 reads MNHNY; CDR2 reads SVGAGI (reference sequence). The CDR3 consists of 15 residues. This chain's CDR3 is CASSPSSSGANVLTF. The CDR3 DNA follows: TGTGCCAGCAGTCCCAGCAGCTCTGGGGCCAACGTCCTGACTTTC.

This clonotype was observed many times. J is TRBJ1-6 and V is TRBV7-2, with D tentatively TRBD1 (5 bases). The CDR3 length is 15 residues. CDR1 and CDR2 from the germline V gene are SGHTA and FQGNSA. V was trimmed by 1 base and J by 9 bases, leaving 13 bases between them. The CDR3 protein is CASSLVGVQASPLHF. The CDR3 bases are TGTGCCAGCAGCTTAGTAGGGGTGCAAGCTTCACCCCTCCACTTT. Drawing the rest from reference TRBV7-2 and TRBJ1-6, the complete variable domain is GAGVSQSPSNKVTEKGKDVELRCDPISGHTALYWYRQSLGQGLEFLIYFQGNSAPDKSGLPSDRFSAERTGGSVSTLTIQRTQQEDSAVYLCASSLVGVQASPLHFGNGTRLTVT.

This chain joins TRBV11-3 and TRBJ2-3; 7 nucleotides align to TRBD1. The germline V gene encodes CDR1 SGHNT and CDR2 YENEEA. Unmatched junction bases numbered 1, after V lost 5 bases and J lost 2 bases. CDR3 length: 13 amino acids. CDR3 region: CASSTGDTDTQYF. The DNA of the CDR3 is TGTGCCAGCAGCACAGGGGACACAGATACGCAGTATTTT.

This chain connects TRBV6-2 or TRBV6-3 to TRBJ2-1; TRBD2 agrees at 9 bases. The germline CDR1 and CDR2 sequences are MNHEY and SVGEGT. The CDR3 length is 14 residues. J gave up 9 bases and V 8 bases, and 11 bases lay outside the gene matches. Here the CDR3 reads CASHGGGRGGEQFF. The CDR3, as DNA: TGTGCCAGCCACGGGGGGGGGCGGGGGGGTGAGCAGTTCTTC.

This clonotype was counted a few times. V gene TRBV4-3 combines with J gene TRBJ1-1; D may be TRBD1 (6 bases). V lost 3 bases to trimming and J lost 4 bases, with 15 bases between them. This CDR3 region has 15 residues. The V gene's germline CDR1 is LGHNA and CDR2 YSLEER. CDR3 residues: CASSQAPGASTEAFF. Here the CDR3 DNA reads TGCGCCAGCAGCCAGGCCCCAGGGGCGAGCACTGAAGCTTTCTTT.

The chain joins TRBV11-2 to TRBJ1-6; no firm D call. CDR3 size: 13 residues. From germline, CDR1 is SGHAT and CDR2 FQNNGV. Trimming took off 2 bases at V and 6 bases at J, with 5 bases between the two ends. As DNA, the CDR3 is TGTGCCAGCAGCTTATCGGTTAATTCACCCCTCCACTTT. Its protein is CASSLSVNSPLHF.

The J gene is TRBJ1-3, the V gene TRBV6-1; D gene uncertain. The CDR3 totals 13 residues. V lost 7 bases and J 7 bases, leaving 14 bases between the germline ends. Per germline, CDR1 MNHNS and CDR2 SASEGT. CDR3 in DNA: TGTGCCAGCAACCCCGACACGGGGAACACCATATATTTT. Protein sequence: CASNPDTGNTIYF.

This clonotype occurred many times. The V and J genes are TRBV12-3 or TRBV12-4 and TRBJ2-7; possible D gene TRBD1, 6 bases. The CDR3 extends over 16 amino acids. The germline V and J ends were trimmed by 8 bases and 1 base, with 21 bases remaining between them. CDR3 sequence: CASGFAPGQYSYEQYF. The CDR3 DNA reads TGTGCCAGCGGCTTTGCCCCCGGACAGTATTCCTACGAGCAGTACTTC.

The chain uses TRBV29-1 and TRBJ2-3, with TRBD2 matching over 7 bases. The V gene's germline CDR1 is SQVTM and CDR2 ANQGSEA. CDR3 length equals 13 residues. The V and J ends lost 7 bases and 2 bases, in that order; junction bases with no gene match: 6. CDR3 sequence reads: CSGGGRNTDTQYF. Here the CDR3 DNA reads TGCAGCGGGGGAGGGCGGAACACAGATACGCAGTATTTT.

The chain links TRBV4-2 to TRBJ2-7; TRBD1 is a possible D gene (6 bases). CDR1 and CDR2 from the germline V gene are LGHNA and YNFKEQ. Trimming removed 0 bases from V and 4 bases from J, with 16 bases in between. There are 16 residues in the CDR3. As DNA, the CDR3 is TGTGCCAGCAGCCAAGATTTTTTGGCAGGGGATTACGAGCAGTACTTC. This translates into CASSQDFLAGDYEQYF.

The sample holds a few counts of this clonotype. The chain carries TRBV14 and TRBJ2-7, with 9 bases fitting TRBD2. V lost 2 bases and J lost 6; bases outside the gene matches: 8. Germline V gene lookup returns CDR1 SGHDN and CDR2 FVKESK. The CDR3 length is 15 residues. DNA of the CDR3: TGTGCCAGCAGCCAACTAGCGGGGTTAATATCCGAGCAGTACTTC. This codes for CASSQLAGLISEQYF.

The V and J genes are TRBV6-1 and TRBJ2-7, with D hard to call. V was shortened by 3 bases and J by 7 bases, with 13 bases between the two germline ends. This CDR3 has 13 amino acids. Per the germline V gene, CDR1 is MNHNS and CDR2 is SASEGT. The CDR3 here is CASSDGRAGEQYF. The DNA for the CDR3 is TGTGCCAGCAGTGACGGTAGGGCAGGAGAGCAGTACTTC.